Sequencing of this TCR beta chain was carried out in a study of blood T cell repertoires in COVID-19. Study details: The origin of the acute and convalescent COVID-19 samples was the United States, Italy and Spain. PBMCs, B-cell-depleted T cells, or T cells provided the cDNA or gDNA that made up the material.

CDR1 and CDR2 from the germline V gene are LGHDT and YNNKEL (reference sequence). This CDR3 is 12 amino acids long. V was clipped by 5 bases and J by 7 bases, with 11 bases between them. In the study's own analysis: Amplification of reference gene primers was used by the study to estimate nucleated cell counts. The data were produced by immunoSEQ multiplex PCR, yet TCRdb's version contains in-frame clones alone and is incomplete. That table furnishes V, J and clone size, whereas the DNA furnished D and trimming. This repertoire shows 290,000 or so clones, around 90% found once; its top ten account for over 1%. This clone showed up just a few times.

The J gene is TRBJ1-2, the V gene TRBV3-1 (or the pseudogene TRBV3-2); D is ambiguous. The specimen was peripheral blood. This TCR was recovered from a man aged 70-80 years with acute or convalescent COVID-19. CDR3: CASSTTGSGYTF. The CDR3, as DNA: TGTGCCAGCAGCACAACGGGATCTGGCTACACCTTC.